Listed below are T cell receptor beta chains from one sample, sequenced in a study of human T cells and chemical hapten exposure. TCRdb re-analysed the RACE reads in MiXCR, keeping a single row per CDR3 protein. The profile covers 100,000 to 150,000 distinct CDR3 sequences, with around 11% appearing a single time and around 2.2% taken by the ten largest. Here the sequenced sample was whole blood, taken in connection with sensitization to the hapten diphenylcyclopropenone (DPC). The receptors here all came from a woman in her fifties or sixties with alopecia areata. Some clones in this sample may be carry-over from other donors' samples. Both conserved end residues are trimmed from each CDR3. A D gene is named only where the DNA matches it firmly.

v_gene: TRBV5-1
d_gene: TRBD1
j_gene: TRBJ1-5
CDR3aa: ASSYDGTDNQPQH

v_gene: TRBV2
d_gene: NA
j_gene: TRBJ2-6
CDR3aa: ASRTESSGANVLT

v_gene: TRBV20-1
d_gene: NA
j_gene: TRBJ2-3
CDR3aa: SAPLRPTDTQY

v_gene: TRBV20-1
d_gene: TRBD1
j_gene: TRBJ1-5
CDR3aa: SANTGVAGQPQH

v_gene: TRBV12-3/TRBV12-4
d_gene: NA
j_gene: TRBJ2-3
CDR3aa: ASSSQHTDTQY

v_gene: TRBV5-6
d_gene: NA
j_gene: TRBJ2-7
CDR3aa: ASSSGPSPYEQY

v_gene: TRBV27
d_gene: TRBD1
j_gene: TRBJ1-2
CDR3aa: ASSFSTGYGYT

v_gene: TRBV29-1
d_gene: NA
j_gene: TRBJ2-1
CDR3aa: SVPARGSYNEQF

v_gene: TRBV18
d_gene: NA
j_gene: TRBJ1-2
CDR3aa: ASSPTDPNYGYT

v_gene: TRBV6-4
d_gene: NA
j_gene: TRBJ1-6
CDR3aa: ASSDSTVSSSPLH

v_gene: TRBV27
d_gene: TRBD2
j_gene: TRBJ2-7
CDR3aa: ASSSRSGGIYEQY

v_gene: TRBV18
d_gene: TRBD1
j_gene: TRBJ1-1
CDR3aa: ASSQGQGATEAF

v_gene: TRBV27
d_gene: TRBD1
j_gene: TRBJ2-1
CDR3aa: ASSLPGQYNEQF

v_gene: TRBV20-1
d_gene: TRBD1
j_gene: TRBJ1-3
CDR3aa: SATPGQSSGNTIY

v_gene: TRBV7-9
d_gene: NA
j_gene: TRBJ2-3
CDR3aa: ASSRTADGGTDTQY

v_gene: TRBV12-3/TRBV12-4
d_gene: TRBD2
j_gene: TRBJ2-1
CDR3aa: ASSPIAGGNYNEQF

v_gene: TRBV15
d_gene: NA
j_gene: TRBJ1-3
CDR3aa: ATSRDLGSGNTIY

v_gene: TRBV12-3/TRBV12-4
d_gene: NA
j_gene: TRBJ1-5
CDR3aa: ASTKDGQLSQPQH

v_gene: TRBV7-9
d_gene: NA
j_gene: TRBJ1-4
CDR3aa: ASSFYRDLEEKLF

v_gene: TRBV20-1
d_gene: TRBD2
j_gene: TRBJ2-7
CDR3aa: SAPGTSGRAEYGQY

v_gene: TRBV3-1
d_gene: NA
j_gene: TRBJ2-2
CDR3aa: ASSWVSGGELF

v_gene: TRBV29-1
d_gene: NA
j_gene: TRBJ2-1
CDR3aa: SVEKQGYNEQF

v_gene: TRBV6-2/TRBV6-3
d_gene: NA
j_gene: TRBJ1-5
CDR3aa: ATSPPRRTASNQPQH

v_gene: TRBV10-3
d_gene: TRBD1
j_gene: TRBJ2-1
CDR3aa: AISEGTGEF

v_gene: TRBV28
d_gene: NA
j_gene: TRBJ1-3
CDR3aa: ASSFFGAQGNTIY

v_gene: TRBV29-1
d_gene: NA
j_gene: TRBJ1-2
CDR3aa: SAQGNGYT

v_gene: TRBV6-2/TRBV6-3
d_gene: TRBD2
j_gene: TRBJ2-1
CDR3aa: ASRASGGAGADEQF

v_gene: TRBV6-1
d_gene: TRBD1
j_gene: TRBJ1-1
CDR3aa: ASSLGQRTEAF

v_gene: TRBV28
d_gene: NA
j_gene: TRBJ1-5
CDR3aa: ASRPSSVDNQPQH

v_gene: TRBV24-1
d_gene: TRBD1
j_gene: TRBJ2-1
CDR3aa: ATSHVLRQGMTDNEQF

v_gene: TRBV29-1
d_gene: TRBD1
j_gene: TRBJ2-3
CDR3aa: SVVRGTGRTDTQY

v_gene: TRBV7-8
d_gene: NA
j_gene: TRBJ2-6
CDR3aa: ASSLGGDGANVLT

v_gene: TRBV7-2
d_gene: NA
j_gene: TRBJ2-3
CDR3aa: ASSCWESDTQY

v_gene: TRBV12-3/TRBV12-4
d_gene: NA
j_gene: TRBJ1-3
CDR3aa: ATRKDTIY

v_gene: TRBV27
d_gene: TRBD1
j_gene: TRBJ2-5
CDR3aa: ASSLGQGVRETQY

v_gene: TRBV7-2
d_gene: NA
j_gene: TRBJ1-6
CDR3aa: ASSLDGINSPLH

v_gene: TRBV19
d_gene: NA
j_gene: TRBJ2-1
CDR3aa: ASSIQGFGSYNEQF

v_gene: TRBV6-5
d_gene: TRBD2
j_gene: TRBJ2-3
CDR3aa: ASGLSGVQGTQY

v_gene: TRBV27
d_gene: NA
j_gene: TRBJ1-4
CDR3aa: ASTFREGEKLF

v_gene: TRBV9
d_gene: NA
j_gene: TRBJ2-7
CDR3aa: ASSVGGGGEQY

v_gene: TRBV29-1
d_gene: NA
j_gene: TRBJ2-2
CDR3aa: SVSEADQGGELF

v_gene: TRBV5-6
d_gene: TRBD1
j_gene: TRBJ1-1
CDR3aa: ASSWDRGEAF

v_gene: TRBV27
d_gene: TRBD2
j_gene: TRBJ2-1
CDR3aa: ASSDGGVYNEQF

v_gene: TRBV12-3/TRBV12-4
d_gene: TRBD1
j_gene: TRBJ2-7
CDR3aa: ASRTGGEQY

v_gene: TRBV5-6
d_gene: TRBD1
j_gene: TRBJ2-4
CDR3aa: ASSTTGPVAKNIQY

v_gene: TRBV28
d_gene: NA
j_gene: TRBJ2-5
CDR3aa: ASRIRVSGQETQY

v_gene: TRBV29-1
d_gene: NA
j_gene: TRBJ2-5
CDR3aa: SVGLGGEETQY

v_gene: TRBV5-1
d_gene: TRBD2
j_gene: TRBJ2-7
CDR3aa: ASSRTSGSGKQY

v_gene: TRBV11-2
d_gene: NA
j_gene: TRBJ2-1
CDR3aa: ASNEDYQANEQF

v_gene: TRBV28
d_gene: NA
j_gene: TRBJ1-1
CDR3aa: ASSRDRVEAF

v_gene: TRBV7-2
d_gene: TRBD1
j_gene: TRBJ1-5
CDR3aa: ASSLQGGSQPQH

v_gene: TRBV19
d_gene: TRBD2
j_gene: TRBJ2-5
CDR3aa: ASSPGGGFETQY

v_gene: TRBV12-3/TRBV12-4
d_gene: NA
j_gene: TRBJ2-7
CDR3aa: ASSSHSYGYEQY

v_gene: TRBV4-1
d_gene: NA
j_gene: TRBJ2-5
CDR3aa: ASSQVILETQY

v_gene: TRBV20-1
d_gene: NA
j_gene: TRBJ2-7
CDR3aa: SARDQVPSNEQY

v_gene: TRBV27
d_gene: NA
j_gene: TRBJ2-1
CDR3aa: ASSSLNAGSSYNEQF

v_gene: TRBV29-1
d_gene: NA
j_gene: TRBJ2-5
CDR3aa: SVNEGQETQY